This T cell receptor (beta chain) was observed in a study of long-term antiretroviral therapy in people with HIV. The sample holds one count of this clone. Its antigen is currently unknown. General observations from the study: Post-ART, diversity grew, though it stayed under transplant donor control levels.

Looked up from germline, CDR1 is WNHNN and CDR2 is SYGVQD (reference sequence). The CDR3 length is 13 residues. The V and J ends lost 5 bases and 4 bases respectively, with 12 bases between them. This was the immunoSEQ v3.0 assay at survey level. Per-sample TRB depth target: 40,000-50,000 T-cell genomes. Libraries were prepared by immunoSEQ multiplex PCR; TCRdb keeps only in-frame clonotypes and omits some of them. The sample includes more than 25,000 clones, 93% of them seen just once. This clonotype originated in a woman aged 40 to 50 with HIV. The chain joins TRBV10-1 to TRBJ2-7, with D possibly TRBD1 on 5 matching bases. Sequenced here: unsorted PBMCs, sampled roughly 6.3 years after starting antiretroviral therapy. CDR3 sequence: CASSLNQGYEQYF. CDR3 coding DNA: TGCGCCAGCAGTCTAAACCAGGGTTACGAGCAGTACTTC.